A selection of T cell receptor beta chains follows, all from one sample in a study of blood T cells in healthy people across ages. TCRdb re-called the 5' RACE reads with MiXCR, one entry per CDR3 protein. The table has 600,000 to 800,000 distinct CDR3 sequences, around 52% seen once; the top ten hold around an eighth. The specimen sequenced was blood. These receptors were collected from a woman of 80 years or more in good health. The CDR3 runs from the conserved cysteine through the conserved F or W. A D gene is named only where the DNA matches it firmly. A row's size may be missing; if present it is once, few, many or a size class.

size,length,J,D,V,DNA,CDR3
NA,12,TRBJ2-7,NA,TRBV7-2,TGTGCCAGCAGCTTAAGTCTCCCCGAGCAGTACTTC,CASSLSLPEQYF
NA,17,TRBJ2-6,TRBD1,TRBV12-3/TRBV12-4,TGTGCCAGCAGTAAAACAGGGGGCGCGAGGGGGGCCAACGTCCTGACTTTC,CASSKTGGARGANVLTF
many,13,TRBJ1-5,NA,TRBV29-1,TGCAGCGCAGGGGCTGGGGGCAATCAGCCCCAGCATTTT,CSAGAGGNQPQHF
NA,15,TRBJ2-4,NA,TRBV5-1,TGCGCCAGCAGCCTCGACATGGTGGCCAAAAACATTCAGTACTTC,CASSLDMVAKNIQYF
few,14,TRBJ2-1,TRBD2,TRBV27,TGTGCCAGCAGGCTCGGGGGCGGGGGGAATGAGCAGTTCTTC,CASRLGGGGNEQFF
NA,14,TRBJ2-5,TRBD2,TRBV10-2,TGCGCCAGCAGTGCGGGGGGAAGGGTGGAGACCCAGTACTTC,CASSAGGRVETQYF
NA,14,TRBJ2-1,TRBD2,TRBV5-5,TGTGCCAGCAGCGGGGGAGCGGGGGTTAATGAGCAGTTCTTC,CASSGGAGVNEQFF
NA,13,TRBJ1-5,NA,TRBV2,TGTGCCAGCTTCTCTACCTCCTATCAGCCCCAGCATTTT,CASFSTSYQPQHF
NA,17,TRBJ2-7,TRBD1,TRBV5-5,TGTGCCAGCAGCCCTTGGCCCCGGGACAGGATGCCTGGAGAGCAGTACTTC,CASSPWPRDRMPGEQYF
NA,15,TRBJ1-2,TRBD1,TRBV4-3,TGCGCCAGCAGCACACAGGGGGCGTCTAACTATGGCTACACCTTC,CASSTQGASNYGYTF
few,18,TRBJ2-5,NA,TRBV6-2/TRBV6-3,TGTGCCAGCAGTACCCGTCGGTCAACGGCAGCGGTACAAGAGACCCAGTACTTC,CASSTRRSTAAVQETQYF
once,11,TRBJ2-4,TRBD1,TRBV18,TGTGCCAGCGGCCGGGACAGGCACCAGTACTTC,CASGRDRHQYF
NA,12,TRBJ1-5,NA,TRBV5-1,TGCGCCAGCAGCTTGGATGGGCAGCCCCAGCATTTT,CASSLDGQPQHF
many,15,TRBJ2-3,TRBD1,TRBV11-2,TGTGCCAGCAGGAGCAGGGGGTTTCGGACAGATACGCAGTATTTT,CASRSRGFRTDTQYF